This T cell receptor (beta chain) came from a study of human T cells and chemical hapten exposure. Study at large: Readings were taken at 6 days from patch tests that had applied 0.01% DPC to the upper back. Overall study findings and caveats: Expanded TCRs made up significantly more big CDR3 similarity clusters than controls did. Counts of expanded TCRs at PT1 were positively correlated with patch test score.

Noted time point: pre-sensitization, week 0. The treatment: therapeutic diphenylcyclopropenone sensitization with weekly scalp DPC. This clonotype has at least ten counts. The antigen is not known. In the study's own analysis: Ranging from about 20,000 to 690,600, TCR counts per sample had a median value of around 92,000. MiXCR, applied by TCRdb to the RACE reads, yields one record per CDR3 protein. For this entry, the V and J calls and clone size follow TCRdb and not the study's own pipeline. The sample has under 400,000 distinct CDR3 sequences, approximately 5% seen once. V lost 7 bases and J lost 4, with 13 bases in between. This CDR3 is built from 13 residues. The V gene's germline CDR1 is LGHDT and CDR2 YNNKEL (reference sequence).

This clonotype originated in a woman aged 45-65 years with alopecia areata. Some clones in this sample may be carry-over from other donors' samples. The sequencing here drew on whole blood, taken in connection with sensitization to the hapten diphenylcyclopropenone (DPC). This sequence joins TRBV3-1 and TRBJ1-1; D not resolved. CDR3 residues: CASIGQAGTEAFF. The CDR3 region has the DNA TGTGCCAGCATAGGGCAGGCCGGCACTGAAGCTTTCTTT.